The 30 T cell receptor beta chains given below trace back to one sample, sequenced in a study of T cells in Graves' hyperthyroidism and ophthalmopathy. It was RNA transcripts that yielded the amplified TCR beta CDR3 regions. Using the HTBI primer set, a first-round RT-PCR was run on the TCR CDR3. TCRdb reanalysed the multiplex PCR reads using MiXCR and keeps one entry per CDR3 protein. The sample shows 400,000 to 550,000 distinct CDR3 sequences, approximately 14% of them seen only once. The sample taken for sequencing was blood. Receptors originate from a woman aged 18 to 35 with Graves' hyperthyroidism.

This clonotype has a count of ten or more. The V and J genes are TRBV29-1 and TRBJ1-1, with a tentative D call TRBD1 (5 bases). Germline CDR1 SQVTM, CDR2 ANQGSEA. Trimming removed 5 bases from V and 4 bases from J, with 14 bases in between. The CDR3 spans 13 residues. The CDR3 bases are TGCAGCGTTAAGACAGCCCCGAGCACTGAAGCTTTCTTT. The encoded protein is CSVKTAPSTEAFF. The complete variable domain, with remaining parts taken from reference TRBV29-1 and TRBJ1-1, reads SAVISQKPSRDICQRGTSLTIQCQVDSQVTMMFWYRQQPGQSLTLIATANQGSEATYESGFVIDKFPISRPNLTFSTLTVSNMSPEDSSIYLCSVKTAPSTEAFFGQGTRLTVV.

This clonotype was counted only a few times. The chain uses TRBV10-3 and TRBJ1-1, with D possibly matching TRBD1 (5 bases). This CDR3 spans 12 amino acids. The germline V gene has CDR1 ENHRY and CDR2 SYGVKD. Trimming took off 3 bases at V and 5 bases at J, with 7 bases between the two ends. The CDR3 region is CAISDGGTEAFF. As DNA, the CDR3 is TGTGCCATCAGTGACGGGGGGACTGAAGCTTTCTTT.

V is TRBV5-6 and J is TRBJ2-1; D unclear. The V gene lost 1 base and the J gene lost 4 bases, with 9 bases spanning the gap. From germline, CDR1 is SGHDT and CDR2 YYEEEE. The CDR3 runs 14 residues. Here the CDR3 reads CASSLIGPYNEQFF. The CDR3, as DNA: TGTGCCAGCAGCTTGATAGGCCCTTACAATGAGCAGTTCTTC.

This clonotype occurred many times. The J gene is TRBJ1-2, the V gene TRBV6-1; D is perhaps TRBD1 (6 bases). CDR1 and CDR2 from the germline V gene are MNHNS and SASEGT. The CDR3 runs 14 residues. V was shortened by 3 bases and J by 4 bases, with 12 bases between the two germline ends. The CDR3 coding sequence is TGTGCCAGCAGTGAGCTACAGGGAGGCTATGGCTACACCTTC. Translation gives CASSELQGGYGYTF.

The CDR3 region is CASSLRTGKNTEAFF. The CDR3 DNA reads as TGCGCCAGCAGCTTAAGGACAGGGAAGAACACTGAAGCTTTCTTT. This chain links TRBV5-1 with TRBJ1-1, with 8 bases aligning to TRBD1. With 2 bases clipped from V and 1 base from J, the junction kept 4 bases outside the gene matches. Germline V gene sequence: CDR1 SGHRS, CDR2 YFSETQ. The CDR3 loop spans 15 amino acids. The full variable domain, its missing parts supplied by reference TRBV5-1 and TRBJ1-1, is KAGVTQTPRYLIKTRGQQVTLSCSPISGHRSVSWYQQTPGQGLQFLFEYFSETQRNKGNFPGRFSGRQFSNSRSEMNVSTLELGDSALYLCASSLRTGKNTEAFFGQGTRLTVV.

This clonotype has only a few counts. The rearrangement uses TRBV27 and TRBJ1-5; TRBD1 agrees at 9 bases. The germline V gene has CDR1 MNHEY and CDR2 SMNVEV (reference sequence). The junction had 8 bases not matched to a gene; V was cut back by 5 bases and J by 0 bases. There are 17 residues in the CDR3. In DNA form, the CDR3 reads TGTGCCAGCAGTCAGACAGGGGGAGGTTATAGCAATCAGCCCCAGCATTTT. Amino acid sequence: CASSQTGGGYSNQPQHF.

This clonotype occurred many times. The gene calls are TRBV20-1 and TRBJ1-1; 8 nucleotides align to TRBD1. Losses at the gene ends were 7 bases for V and 0 bases for J; bases not matched to a gene: 10. The germline CDR1 and CDR2 sequences are DFQATT and SNEGSKA (reference sequence). The CDR3 sequence is 15 residues long. The CDR3 protein is CSVTTGDLMNTEAFF. The DNA of the CDR3 is TGCAGTGTTACGACAGGGGACCTCATGAACACTGAAGCTTTCTTT.

V is TRBV20-1 and J is TRBJ2-1, with TRBD1 identical over 7 bases. This CDR3 contains 17 residues. V was clipped by 6 bases and J by 4 bases; unmatched bases: 18. The germline V gene encodes CDR1 DFQATT and CDR2 SNEGSKA (reference sequence). CDR3 in amino acids: CSASPGTDPGGYNEQFF. CDR3 bases: TGCAGTGCGTCCCCCGGGACAGATCCCGGCGGATACAATGAGCAGTTCTTC.

This clonotype was observed at least ten times. The chain couples TRBV3-1 to TRBJ2-5; 13 bases agree with TRBD2. The CDR3 contains 15 residues. Germline V gene lookup returns CDR1 LGHDT and CDR2 YNNKEL (reference sequence). Unmatched junction bases numbered 4, after V lost 4 bases and J lost 5 bases. CDR3 nucleotide sequence: TGTGCCAGCAGCCTCGGGACTAGCGGGACGGAGACCCAGTACTTC. Translation gives CASSLGTSGTETQYF.

This clonotype appeared a few times. The chain uses TRBV19 and TRBJ1-3; the D gene is possibly TRBD1 (6 bases). Germline V gene lookup returns CDR1 LNHDA and CDR2 SQIVND (reference sequence). The CDR3 has 16 amino acids. V shed 3 bases and J shed 1 base, with 13 bases lying between them. This CDR3 reads CASSIQPTGSGNTIYF. CDR3 nucleotide sequence: TGTGCCAGTAGTATTCAGCCCACAGGGTCTGGAAACACCATATATTTT.

Points on this clonotype: This may be a read error: a much more frequent sequence differs by one nucleotide. The chain carries TRBV6-1 and TRBJ2-3; the match to TRBD2 covers 13 bases. The V gene's germline CDR1 is MNHNS and CDR2 SASEGT. The CDR3 covers 14 residues. The junction had 9 bases not matched to a gene; V was cut back by 11 bases and J by 7 bases. CDR3 residues: CALTGTSGTNTQYF. CDR3 nucleotides: TGTGCCCTCACCGGGACTAGCGGGACTAATACGCAGTATTTT.

The rearrangement links TRBV5-4 to TRBJ1-5; tentative D call: TRBD1 (5 bases). CDR3 length: 17 amino acids. The V end was cut by 4 bases, the J end by 2 bases, with 19 bases between. Germline CDR1 reads SGHNT; CDR2 reads YYREEE (reference sequence). The CDR3 coding sequence is TGTGCCAGCAGCCAAGCCTGGGGTGGGACTGGCAATCAGCCCCAGCATTTT. Its translation: CASSQAWGGTGNQPQHF. Drawing the rest from reference TRBV5-4 and TRBJ1-5, the complete variable domain is ETGVTQSPTHLIKTRGQQVTLRCSSQSGHNTVSWYQQALGQGPQFIFQYYREEENGRGNFPPRFSGLQFPNYSSELNVNALELDDSALYLCASSQAWGGTGNQPQHFGDGTRLSIL.

This clonotype was seen a few times. The rearrangement joins TRBV3-1 to TRBJ2-2; D call uncertain. The CDR3 extends over 16 amino acids. The V gene lost 3 bases and the J gene lost 0 bases, with 11 bases spanning the gap. Germline V gives CDR1 LGHDT, CDR2 YNNKEL (reference sequence). The DNA of the CDR3 is TGTGCCAGCAGCCATACTACGTTACCGAACACCGGGGAGCTGTTTTTT. As protein: CASSHTTLPNTGELFF.

There are many counts of this clonotype. The CDR3 protein is CASSQPGLVQETQYF. DNA for the CDR3: TGCGCCAGCAGCCAACCCGGACTAGTCCAAGAGACCCAGTACTTC. The rearrangement uses TRBV4-1 and TRBJ2-5, with 7 bases lining up with TRBD2. The ends lost 2 bases at V and 1 base at J; junction bases unmatched: 4. The CDR3 contains 15 residues. Per germline, CDR1 MGHRA and CDR2 YSYEKL.

This clonotype appeared many times. CDR3 DNA: TGTGCCAGTAGTCACCCCTGGAGGCAGCGGGCCTACAATGAGCAGTTCTTC. It specifies CASSHPWRQRAYNEQFF. V gene TRBV19 combines with J gene TRBJ2-1; a possible D gene is TRBD2 (6 bases). Germline loops: CDR1 LNHDA, CDR2 SQIVND (reference sequence). The length of the CDR3 is 17 residues. V was clipped by 5 bases and J by 2 bases, with 19 bases between them.

This clonotype has at least ten counts. The gene calls are TRBV5-1 and TRBJ2-3; D unresolved. There are 13 residues in the CDR3. Trimming shortened V by 2 bases and J by 2 bases, and 6 bases separated the two germline ends. Per the germline V gene, CDR1 is SGHRS and CDR2 is YFSETQ. The CDR3 sequence is CASSFTATDTQYF. CDR3 nucleotide sequence: TGCGCCAGCAGCTTCACGGCCACAGATACGCAGTATTTT.

This clonotype was observed a few times. The V gene is TRBV7-9, the J gene TRBJ2-5; TRBD2 agrees at 9 bases. The junction had 9 bases not matched to a gene; V was cut back by 2 bases and J by 2 bases. Germline-derived CDR1 and CDR2 are SEHNR and FQNEAQ (reference sequence). This CDR3 is built from 17 residues. The CDR3 reads CASSLRPSGTYQETQYF. The CDR3 nucleotides read TGTGCCAGCAGCTTAAGGCCTAGCGGGACCTATCAAGAGACCCAGTACTTC.

The V and J genes are TRBV20-1 and TRBJ2-3, with a weak D call TRBD2 (6 bases). With 5 bases removed from V and 2 bases from J, the gap between germline ends came to 17 bases. Germline CDR1 is DFQATT and CDR2 is SNEGSKA (reference sequence). This CDR3 comprises 15 residues. The CDR3 loop reads CSAEPRDSSTDTQYF. The CDR3, as DNA: TGCAGTGCTGAGCCCAGGGACTCTTCCACAGATACGCAGTATTTT.

The chain uses TRBV5-6 and TRBJ1-2; D gene uncertain. Germline V CDR1 and CDR2: SGHDT, YYEEEE. V lost 5 bases to trimming and J lost 2 bases, with 13 bases between them. The CDR3 has 14 residues. CDR3 loop: CASRLYPQNYGYTF. The CDR3 DNA reads as TGTGCCAGCAGATTATATCCTCAGAACTATGGCTACACCTTC.

This clonotype was picked up many times. V gene TRBV15 combines with J gene TRBJ2-1; TRBD2 is a possible D gene (5 bases). The germline V gene encodes CDR1 LNHNV and CDR2 YYDKDF (reference sequence). V was pared by 8 bases and J by 7 bases, with 18 bases between. This CDR3 contains 14 residues. Written as DNA, the CDR3 is TGTGCCACCCGTGGCGGGTACGCACGGAATGAGCAGTTCTTC. As protein: CATRGGYARNEQFF. Together with reference TRBV15 and TRBJ2-1, the CDR3 gives the full variable domain: DAMVIQNPRYQVTQFGKPVTLSCSQTLNHNVMYWYQQKSSQAPKLLFHYYDKDFNNEADTPDNFQSRRPNTSFCFLDIRSPGLGDTAMYLCATRGGYARNEQFFGPGTRLTVL.

The chain has TRBV10-3 and TRBJ2-3; 7 nucleotides agree with TRBD2. The germline V gene has CDR1 ENHRY and CDR2 SYGVKD. CDR3 size: 17 residues. With 6 bases clipped from V and 2 bases from J, the junction kept 14 bases outside the gene matches. The CDR3 bases are TGTGCCATCAGCGGAGGCGGGCTAGCGGCAATCACAGATACGCAGTATTTT. This encodes CAISGGGLAAITDTQYF.

This clonotype was observed at least ten times. The gene calls are TRBV19 and TRBJ2-1; 12 nucleotides align to TRBD2. Germline V lookup: CDR1 LNHDA, CDR2 SQIVND (reference sequence). The CDR3 sequence is 16 residues long. V lost 4 bases and J lost 8; bases outside the gene matches: 9. CDR3 loop: CASSNRLAGGRDEQFF. For the CDR3, the DNA is TGTGCCAGTAGTAATAGGCTAGCGGGAGGGCGCGATGAGCAGTTCTTC.

This clonotype has ten or more counts. The chain recombines TRBV14 with TRBJ1-1; 7 bases align to TRBD1. Germline V gives CDR1 SGHDN, CDR2 FVKESK. Trimming removed 2 bases from V and 4 bases from J; junction bases left unmatched: 7. The CDR3 consists of 15 residues. CDR3 coding DNA: TGTGCCAGCAGCCAAACAGGGGAGTGGGCCACTGAAGCTTTCTTT. This gives the protein CASSQTGEWATEAFF.

The rearrangement joins TRBV20-1 to TRBJ1-1, with TRBD1 as a possible D gene (6 bases). The CDR3 consists of 11 residues. V was shortened by 6 bases and J by 4 bases, with 9 bases between the two germline ends. Germline V gene data show CDR1 as DFQATT and CDR2 as SNEGSKA (reference sequence). The CDR3 protein is CSARGSTEAFF. The CDR3 bases are TGCAGTGCAAGGGGGAGCACTGAAGCTTTCTTT.

This clonotype was picked up one time. V and J are TRBV10-3 and TRBJ2-7, with TRBD1 matching 9 bases. The junction had 5 bases not matched to a gene; V was cut back by 4 bases and J by 7 bases. From germline, CDR1 is ENHRY and CDR2 SYGVKD. CDR3 length: 13 amino acids. The CDR3 loop is CAISGGQGLEQYF. The DNA of the CDR3 is TGTGCCATCAGTGGGGGACAGGGATTGGAGCAGTACTTC.

In its sample, this clonotype was seen many times. This rearrangement joins TRBV3-1 to TRBJ1-5; D is possibly TRBD1 (6 bases). CDR3 size: 14 residues. Germline V gene data show CDR1 as LGHDT and CDR2 as YNNKEL (reference sequence). Trimming took 1 base from V and 5 from J, leaving 9 bases between them. The CDR3 protein is CASSQGHRDQPQHF. For the CDR3, the DNA is TGTGCCAGCAGCCAAGGGCACAGGGATCAGCCCCAGCATTTT. Complete variable domain (other parts from reference TRBV3-1 and TRBJ1-5): DTAVSQTPKYLVTQMGNDKSIKCEQNLGHDTMYWYKQDSKKFLKIMFSYNNKELIINETVPNRFSPKSPDKAHLNLHINSLELGDSAVYFCASSQGHRDQPQHFGDGTRLSIL.

This clonotype was counted ten times or more. This sequence joins TRBV12-3 or TRBV12-4 and TRBJ1-2; TRBD1 matches 7 bases. The CDR3 is 15 residues long. V gave up 3 bases and J gave up 5 bases; unmatched junction bases: 9. In DNA form, the CDR3 reads TGTGCCAGCAGTTTTGCTGGGACAGTCAGTTATGGCTACACCTTC. This codes for CASSFAGTVSYGYTF.

This clonotype was seen many times. V usage is TRBV7-3 and J usage is TRBJ2-3; perhaps TRBD2 as D (6 bases). This CDR3 contains 15 residues. The germline V gene has CDR1 SGHTA and CDR2 FQGTGA. Trimming stripped 1 base from V and 5 bases from J, with 13 bases between. CDR3 loop: CASSLMAGSQDTQYF. The CDR3 nucleotides read TGTGCCAGCAGCTTAATGGCGGGATCGCAAGATACGCAGTATTTT.

This chain links TRBV19 with TRBJ2-7; D remains ambiguous. Between the trimmed V and J ends, which lost 3 bases and 2 bases, there was a span of 14 bases. CDR1 LNHDA and CDR2 SQIVND come from the germline V gene (reference sequence). The CDR3 totals 15 residues. The CDR3 DNA reads as TGTGCCAGTAGTATTCGACTGGGGTCGGCCTACGAGCAGTACGTC. Its translation is CASSIRLGSAYEQYV.

The V call is TRBV5-1, the J call TRBJ1-1; 8 positions match TRBD1. The CDR3 has 15 amino acids. With V trimmed by 4 bases and J by 1 base, 6 bases remained unmatched. Germline V CDR1 and CDR2: SGHRS, YFSETQ. In DNA, the CDR3 is TGCGCCAGCAGCAACGGGGACAGGAAGAACACTGAAGCTTTCTTT. Protein sequence: CASSNGDRKNTEAFF.